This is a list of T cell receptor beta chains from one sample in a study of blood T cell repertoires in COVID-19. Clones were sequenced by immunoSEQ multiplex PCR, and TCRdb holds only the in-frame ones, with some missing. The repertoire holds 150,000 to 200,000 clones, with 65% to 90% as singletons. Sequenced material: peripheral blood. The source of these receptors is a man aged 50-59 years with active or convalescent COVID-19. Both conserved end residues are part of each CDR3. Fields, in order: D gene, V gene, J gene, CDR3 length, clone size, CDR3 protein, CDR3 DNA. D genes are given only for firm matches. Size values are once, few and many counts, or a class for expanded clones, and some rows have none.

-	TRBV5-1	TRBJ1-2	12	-	CASRGVGNGYTF	TGCGCCAGCCGCGGAGTTGGAAATGGCTACACCTTC
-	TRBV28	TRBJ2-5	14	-	CASSPTGFGETQYF	TGTGCCAGCAGCCCTACAGGGTTTGGCGAGACCCAGTACTTC
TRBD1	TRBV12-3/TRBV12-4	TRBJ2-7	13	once	CASSYSGTGGLFF	TGTGCCAGCAGTTACTCCGGGACAGGGGGCCTCTTCTTC
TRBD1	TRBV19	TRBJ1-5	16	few	CASSIGTGGFNQPQHF	TGTGCCAGTAGTATAGGGACAGGGGGGTTCAATCAGCCCCAGCATTTT
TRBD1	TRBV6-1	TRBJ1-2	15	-	CASSETWTGTYGYTF	TGTGCCAGCAGTGAAACCTGGACAGGGACCTATGGCTACACCTTC
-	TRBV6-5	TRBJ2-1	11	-	CASSFSDEQFF	TGTGCCAGCAGTTTTAGCGATGAGCAGTTCTTC
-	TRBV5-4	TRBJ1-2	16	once	CASSLGVVRASSGYTF	TGTGCCAGCAGCTTGGGAGTCGTCAGGGCTTCTTCTGGCTACACCTTC
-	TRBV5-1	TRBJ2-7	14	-	CASYPGQGGDEQYF	TGCGCCAGCTACCCAGGGCAGGGTGGGGACGAGCAGTACTTC
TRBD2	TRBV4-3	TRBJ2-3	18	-	CASSQGERGVASTDTQYF	TGCGCCAGCAGCCAAGGGGAGCGGGGGGTAGCTAGCACAGATACGCAGTATTTT
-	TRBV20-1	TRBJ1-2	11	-	CRPGPSSGYTF	TGCAGGCCGGGTCCCTCTAGTGGCTACACCTTC
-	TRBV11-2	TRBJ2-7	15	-	CASSISGLKSYEQYF	TGTGCCAGCAGCATCTCGGGACTGAAGTCCTACGAGCAGTACTTC
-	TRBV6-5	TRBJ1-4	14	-	CASRSGVVDEKLFF	TGTGCCAGCAGGTCAGGGGTGGTGGACGAAAAACTGTTTTTT
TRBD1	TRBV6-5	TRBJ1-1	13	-	CASWDRGTFEAFF	TGTGCCAGTTGGGACAGGGGAACGTTTGAAGCTTTCTTT
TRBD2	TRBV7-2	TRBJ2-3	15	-	CASSVVAGYTDTQYF	TGTGCCAGCAGCGTCGTAGCGGGGTACACAGATACGCAGTATTTT
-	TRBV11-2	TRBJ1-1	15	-	CASSFPGSLNTEAFF	TGTGCCAGCAGCTTCCCGGGGTCGTTGAACACTGAAGCTTTCTTT
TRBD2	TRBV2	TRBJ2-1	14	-	CASSDFGGRDEQFF	TGTGCCAGCAGTGATTTTGGCGGGAGGGATGAGCAGTTCTTC
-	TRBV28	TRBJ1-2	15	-	CASSFSDSRFYGYTF	TGTGCCAGCAGTTTTTCGGACAGCCGATTCTATGGCTACACCTTC
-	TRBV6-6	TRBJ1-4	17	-	CASSLLPISATNEKLFF	TGTGCCAGCAGTCTACTTCCCATTAGCGCAACTAATGAAAAACTGTTTTTT